The 21 T cell receptor beta chains below all came from one sample that was sequenced in a study of blood T cell repertoires in COVID-19. This table comes from immunoSEQ multiplex PCR, and its TCRdb copy is limited to in-frame clones, with some not included. This sample has a few hundred thousand clones, with about four fifths found just once. The sample comprised peripheral blood. The origin of the receptors is a woman aged 18-35 years with acute or convalescent COVID-19.

The J gene is TRBJ2-3, the V gene TRBV27; 13 bases fit TRBD2. Germline V CDR1 and CDR2: MNHEY, SMNVEV (reference sequence). J was trimmed by 3 bases and V by 5 bases; bases with no gene match: 8. This CDR3 region has 17 residues. The CDR3 DNA reads TGTGCCAGCAGTACCGCCATGGGACTAGCGGGAACAGATACGCAGTATTTT. Amino acids: CASSTAMGLAGTDTQYF.

This clone was counted once. The chain is built from TRBV4-1 and TRBJ1-2; 9 positions match TRBD1. This CDR3 is 15 amino acids long. V gave up 0 bases and J gave up 4 bases; unmatched junction bases: 3. Germline V lookup: CDR1 MGHRA, CDR2 YSYEKL. The CDR3 DNA reads as TGCGCCAGCAGCCAAGAAGGACAGGGGACCTATGGCTACACCTTC. This translates into CASSQEGQGTYGYTF.

This chain connects TRBV6-5 to TRBJ1-2; tentative D call: TRBD1 (5 bases). Germline lookup yields CDR1 MNHEY and CDR2 SVGAGI. V lost 6 bases to trimming and J lost 4 bases, with 15 bases between them. The CDR3 loop spans 14 amino acids. CDR3 sequence (DNA): TGTGCCAGCAGCCCGGAGGGGAAACTCTATGGCTACACCTTC. Residues: CASSPEGKLYGYTF.

The gene calls are TRBV19 and TRBJ1-5, with D perhaps TRBD1 (6 bases). CDR3 length: 18 amino acids. Germline CDR1 is LNHDA and CDR2 is SQIVND (reference sequence). Trimming removed 7 bases from V and 0 bases from J, with 22 bases in between. Written as DNA, the CDR3 is TGTGCCAGTACCAATTGGGACACAATGAGATATAGCAATCAGCCCCAGCATTTT. As protein: CASTNWDTMRYSNQPQHF.

The sample holds a few counts of this clone. This chain links TRBV5-6 with TRBJ1-5; D is unclear. The length of the CDR3 is 14 residues. V was clipped by 0 bases and J by 3 bases, with 7 bases between them. Germline V lookup: CDR1 SGHDT, CDR2 YYEEEE. The CDR3 DNA reads as TGTGCCAGCAGCTTGGCCGCGGCCAATCAGCCCCAGCATTTT. Protein: CASSLAAANQPQHF.

CDR3 DNA: TGTGCCAGCAGTTATCTAGAGGGGCTAGCGGGAAAGAAGACCCAGTACTTC. Protein: CASSYLEGLAGKKTQYF. The chain has TRBV6-2 or TRBV6-3 and TRBJ2-5, with 9 positions matching TRBD2. This CDR3 comprises 17 residues. Per germline, CDR1 MNHEY and CDR2 SVGEGT. The V segment lost 3 bases and the J segment 6 bases; nucleotides outside the gene matches: 14.

The chain joins TRBV15 to TRBJ2-7; 8 nucleotides match TRBD2. Germline values: CDR1 LNHNV, CDR2 YYDKDF (reference sequence). The V gene end was trimmed by 3 bases and the J gene end by 0 bases; junction bases not matched to a gene: 4. This CDR3 has 15 residues. The CDR3 reads CATSSLSGASYEQYF. Written as DNA, the CDR3 is TGTGCCACCAGCAGCCTTAGCGGGGCCTCCTACGAGCAGTACTTC.

This clone was seen a single time. The gene calls are TRBV5-4 and TRBJ2-3; D is uncertain. The V end lost 0 bases, the J end lost 0 bases, and 11 bases lay between the germline ends. The CDR3 runs to 16 residues. Germline V CDR1 and CDR2: SGHNT, YYREEE (reference sequence). The CDR3: CASSLVIWASTDTQYF. CDR3 coding DNA: TGTGCCAGCAGCTTGGTTATTTGGGCTAGCACAGATACGCAGTATTTT.

In this sample, this clone turned up a few times. The V gene is TRBV19, the J gene TRBJ1-1, with D perhaps TRBD1 (6 bases). Trimming pared 2 bases from V and 6 bases from J, leaving 25 bases between. Germline V gene lookup returns CDR1 LNHDA and CDR2 SQIVND (reference sequence). The CDR3 covers 18 residues. CDR3 sequence (DNA): TGTGCCAGTAGTATAAAGGGGACACTCTACCTTGGGATCCCTGAAGCTTTCTTT. Amino acids: CASSIKGTLYLGIPEAFF.

In this sample, this clone turned up a few times. V gene TRBV27 combines with J gene TRBJ1-6; D is possibly TRBD1 (5 bases). The CDR3 runs 15 residues. Germline values: CDR1 MNHEY, CDR2 SMNVEV (reference sequence). Trimming pared 7 bases from V and 5 bases from J, leaving 15 bases between. CDR3 nucleotides: TGTGCCAGCAATATACGGGGGTTCCATAATTCACCCCTCCACTTT. The encoded protein is CASNIRGFHNSPLHF.

The rearrangement uses TRBV7-3 and TRBJ2-2, with 10 bases fitting TRBD2. The V gene's germline CDR1 is SGHTA and CDR2 FQGTGA. V gave up 4 bases and J gave up 6 bases; unmatched junction bases: 5. The CDR3 is made up of 15 amino acids. CDR3: CASSSAGGRSGELFF. The CDR3 DNA follows: TGTGCCAGCAGCTCAGCGGGAGGGCGGTCCGGGGAGCTGTTTTTT. Filled out from reference TRBV7-3 and TRBJ2-2, the complete variable domain reads GAGVSQTPSNKVTEKGKYVELRCDPISGHTALYWYRQSLGQGPEFLIYFQGTGAADDSGLPNDRFFAVRPEGSVSTLKIQRTERGDSAVYLCASSSAGGRSGELFFGEGSRLTVL.

The chain joins TRBV10-3 to TRBJ2-7; 12 bases match TRBD2. The J segment lost 2 bases and the V segment lost 3 bases, leaving 2 bases of the junction unmatched. The CDR3 has 15 residues. Germline V gene lookup returns CDR1 ENHRY and CDR2 SYGVKD. The CDR3 coding sequence is TGTGCCATCAGTGAATGGACTAGCGGGACCTACGAGCAGTACTTC. Encoded protein: CAISEWTSGTYEQYF.

The genes are TRBV7-2 and TRBJ1-4; the D gene is possibly TRBD1 (5 bases). Germline loops: CDR1 SGHTA, CDR2 FQGNSA. There are 14 residues in the CDR3. Trimming took off 2 bases at V and 7 bases at J, with 11 bases between the two ends. In nucleotides, the CDR3 is TGTGCCAGCAGCTTATCGGGACTGGGTGAAAAACTGTTTTTT. Amino acid sequence: CASSLSGLGEKLFF.

The chain is built from TRBV5-1 and TRBJ1-2; 10 bases are shared with TRBD1. The junction had 19 bases not matched to a gene; V was cut back by 3 bases and J by 8 bases. The CDR3 is 18 amino acids. Germline V gene data show CDR1 as SGHRS and CDR2 as YFSETQ. DNA for the CDR3: TGCGCCAGCAGCTCCTTACCTCCGGGACAGGGGAGGATGTGGGGCTACACCTTC. This gives the protein CASSSLPPGQGRMWGYTF.

This clone has just one count. The gene calls are TRBV7-2 and TRBJ1-1; D remains unclear. With 5 bases removed from V and 10 bases from J, the gap between germline ends came to 20 bases. Germline CDR1 is SGHTA and CDR2 is FQGNSA. CDR3 length: 14 amino acids. This CDR3 reads CASSATNTASLAFF. The CDR3, as DNA: TGTGCCAGCAGCGCCACGAATACAGCTTCGTTAGCTTTCTTT.

V is TRBV29-1 and J is TRBJ2-7, with 9 positions matching TRBD1. Trimming cost V 4 bases and J 3 bases; bases outside gene matches: 7. The germline CDR1 and CDR2 sequences are SQVTM and ANQGSEA. This CDR3 comprises 14 residues. This chain's CDR3 is CSVVGDRVGYEQYF. The CDR3 DNA reads TGCAGCGTTGTCGGGGACAGGGTTGGCTACGAGCAGTACTTC.

The rearrangement links TRBV27 to TRBJ2-5; D may be TRBD1 (6 bases). V was shortened by 3 bases and J by 5 bases, with 13 bases between the two germline ends. Germline assignment: CDR1 MNHEY and CDR2 SMNVEV (reference sequence). The CDR3 has 14 amino acids. The CDR3 loop is CASSLMGALETQYF. The CDR3 DNA reads TGTGCCAGCAGTTTGATGGGGGCCTTGGAGACCCAGTACTTC.

This chain joins TRBV10-3 and TRBJ2-3; D may be TRBD2 (5 bases). Trimming cost V 2 bases and J 6 bases, with 18 bases left between them. Germline-derived CDR1 and CDR2 are ENHRY and SYGVKD. This CDR3 comprises 16 residues. The chain's CDR3 is CAISEVGERQRDTQYF. As DNA, the CDR3 is TGTGCCATCAGTGAGGTGGGCGAGCGGCAGCGGGATACGCAGTATTTT.

The chain employs TRBV5-1 and TRBJ2-5; 11 nucleotides agree with TRBD2. The CDR3 runs to 15 residues. J was trimmed by 3 bases and V by 0 bases; bases with no gene match: 1. Germline assignment: CDR1 SGHRS and CDR2 YFSETQ. The CDR3 sequence is CASSLGLAGKETQYF. CDR3 nucleotide sequence: TGCGCCAGCAGCTTGGGACTAGCGGGAAAAGAGACCCAGTACTTC.

The rearrangement joins TRBV29-1 to TRBJ2-7, with D possibly being TRBD1 (5 bases). This CDR3 has 12 residues. Trimming took 7 bases from V and 5 from J, leaving 15 bases between them. CDR1 SQVTM and CDR2 ANQGSEA come from the germline V gene. The CDR3 region has the DNA TGCAGCGCTGCCCTCACAGGTAACGAGCAGTACTTC. Translating it yields CSAALTGNEQYF.

This rearrangement joins TRBV6-2 or TRBV6-3 to TRBJ2-5; D ambiguous. The CDR3 covers 13 residues. CDR1 is MNHEY, CDR2 SVGEGT, per germline. Trimming pared 5 bases from V and 5 bases from J, leaving 12 bases between. CDR3 nucleotide sequence: TGTGCCAGCAGTAACTATATTCTCGAGACCCAGTACTTC. This sequence encodes CASSNYILETQYF.